Each of the 24 T cell receptor beta chains below was sequenced from the same sample in a study of cytomegalovirus exposure and HLA in healthy donors (dated by TCRdb to the late 2010s). Libraries were built with the immunoSEQ multiplex PCR assay. The multiplex PCR relied on a mix of 60 forward primers for TCR Vbeta segments and 13 reverse primers for TCR Jbeta segments. TCRdb carries this immuneACCESS record with in-frame sequences only. Its versions omit some clonotypes, under half of them owing to an unresolved V gene in the studies checked, with the rest unexplained. The sample table contains roughly 120,000 clones; only one count was recorded for approximately 80% of them. In total, the top ten clones hold approximately 2% of the sample. What was sequenced was PBMCs. Source of these receptors: a man aged 40-49 years in good health and CMV-seronegative.

The sample holds a few counts of this clone. This chain uses TRBV27 with TRBJ2-7; 7 bases fit TRBD2. CDR3 length: 15 amino acids. Trimming cost V 2 bases and J 3 bases; bases outside gene matches: 7. Germline V gene sequence: CDR1 MNHEY, CDR2 SMNVEV (reference sequence). The CDR3 bases are TGTGCCAGCAGTTTAGCGGGAGAGCGCATCTACGAGCAGTACTTC. This encodes CASSLAGERIYEQYF.

The chain couples TRBV28 to TRBJ1-1; D remains unclear. CDR1 and CDR2 from the germline V gene are MDHEN and SYDVKM. With 3 bases removed from V and 10 bases from J, the gap between germline ends came to 9 bases. The CDR3 extends over 11 amino acids. The CDR3 region is CASSFNGGAFF. Written as DNA, the CDR3 is TGTGCCAGCAGTTTTAATGGAGGAGCTTTCTTT.

This chain joins TRBV6-1 and TRBJ1-1; weak D call: TRBD1 (6 bases). V dropped 9 bases and J dropped 6 bases, with 11 bases sitting between them. Germline CDR1 and CDR2: MNHNS and SASEGT. The CDR3 runs to 11 residues. CDR3 DNA: TGTGCCAGTCGGGGGGGCGCTGAAGCTTTCTTT. Its translation: CASRGGAEAFF.

The chain combines TRBV5-4 with TRBJ2-4, with TRBD2 matching 7 bases. Germline-derived CDR1 and CDR2 are SGHNT and YYREEE (reference sequence). This CDR3 region has 14 residues. The V segment lost 1 base and the J segment 7 bases; nucleotides outside the gene matches: 5. CDR3 DNA sequence: TGTGCCAGCAGCTTGCCGGGAGGTCCCAACATTCAGTACTTC. This sequence encodes CASSLPGGPNIQYF.

This chain connects TRBV5-1 to TRBJ2-4; no firm D call. Germline CDR1 is SGHRS and CDR2 is YFSETQ. The CDR3 is 17 residues long. V lost 2 bases, J lost 0 bases, and 15 bases lay in between. The CDR3 coding sequence is TGCGCCAGCAGCTTAATCCCCTCCCCGGTAGCCAAAAACATTCAGTACTTC. This translates into CASSLIPSPVAKNIQYF.

The chain joins TRBV28 to TRBJ2-5, with 8 bases fitting TRBD1. The J call may be mistaken, given a closer DNA end match to TRBJ2-7. The CDR3 consists of 15 residues. The V gene's germline CDR1 is MDHEN and CDR2 SYDVKM. The CDR3 is CASSTGQGPPYEQYF. The DNA for the CDR3 is TGTGCCAGCAGTACAGGACAGGGTCCCCCCTACGAGCAGTACTTC.

The genes are TRBV2 and TRBJ1-1, with D tentatively TRBD1 (5 bases). Trimming removed 6 bases at V and 0 bases at J, with 8 bases between. The CDR3 runs to 13 residues. The V gene's germline CDR1 is SNHLY and CDR2 FYNNEI. CDR3 residues: CASRYRLNTEAFF. The CDR3 region has the DNA TGTGCCAGCAGATACAGGCTGAACACTGAAGCTTTCTTT.

The V call is TRBV19, the J call TRBJ2-1; tentatively, D is TRBD1 (5 bases). This CDR3 comprises 13 residues. The germline V gene encodes CDR1 LNHDA and CDR2 SQIVND (reference sequence). V shed 5 bases and J shed 5 bases, with 10 bases lying between them. The CDR3: CASSAGQNNEQFF. Here the CDR3 DNA reads TGTGCCAGTAGTGCCGGACAAAACAATGAGCAGTTCTTC.

Notes on this clone: Distinct nucleotide sequences in the sample also encode this CDR3. V gene TRBV5-1 combines with J gene TRBJ1-1; 7 bases are shared with TRBD1. Germline V lookup: CDR1 SGHRS, CDR2 YFSETQ. V gave up 0 bases and J gave up 1 base; unmatched junction bases: 0. This CDR3 region has 14 residues. The chain's CDR3 is CASSLDRGNTEAFF. The CDR3, as DNA: TGCGCCAGCAGCTTGGACAGGGGGAACACTGAAGCTTTCTTT.

This clone has just a few counts. The V and J genes are TRBV29-1 and TRBJ1-2; TRBD1 aligns across 7 bases. Germline V gene lookup returns CDR1 SQVTM and CDR2 ANQGSEA. V lost 7 bases to trimming and J lost 7 bases; unmatched junction nucleotides: 9. This CDR3 has 12 amino acids. CDR3 sequence (DNA): TGCAGCGCCGAGACAGGGACGGGTGGCTACACCTTC. This codes for CSAETGTGGYTF. Combining the CDR3 with reference TRBV29-1 and TRBJ1-2 gives the whole variable domain SAVISQKPSRDICQRGTSLTIQCQVDSQVTMMFWYRQQPGQSLTLIATANQGSEATYESGFVIDKFPISRPNLTFSTLTVSNMSPEDSSIYLCSAETGTGGYTFGSGTRLTVV.

The chain carries TRBV7-8 and TRBJ2-1; TRBD2 agrees at 8 bases. V lost 4 bases, J lost 9 bases, and 20 bases stayed unmatched. The CDR3 has 18 residues. Germline values: CDR1 SGHVS, CDR2 FQNEAQ. CDR3 sequence: CASSSLRGGLLVGAEQFF. CDR3 in DNA: TGTGCCAGCAGCTCTCTGCGCGGGGGGCTCCTCGTCGGGGCTGAGCAGTTCTTC.

The rearrangement links TRBV2 to TRBJ2-5; possibly TRBD2 for D (6 bases). Trimming shortened V by 6 bases and J by 3 bases, and 11 bases separated the two germline ends. The CDR3 is 13 residues long. CDR1 SNHLY and CDR2 FYNNEI come from the germline V gene. In DNA form, the CDR3 reads TGTGCCAGCAGCGGGGGAGGCGAAGAGACCCAGTACTTC. Protein: CASSGGGEETQYF.

This rearrangement joins TRBV13 to TRBJ1-2; D is unclear. Trimming cost V 0 bases and J 3 bases, with 11 bases left between them. The CDR3 spans 15 residues. Looked up from germline, CDR1 is PRHDT and CDR2 is FYEKMQ (reference sequence). CDR3 residues: CASSLGRNSYYGYTF. In DNA form, the CDR3 reads TGTGCCAGCAGCTTAGGACGAAACTCTTACTATGGCTACACCTTC. Full variable domain (remainder filled in from reference TRBV13 and TRBJ1-2): AAGVIQSPRHLIKEKRETATLKCYPIPRHDTVYWYQQGPGQDPQFLISFYEKMQSDKGSIPDRFSAQQFSDYHSELNMSSLELGDSALYFCASSLGRNSYYGYTFGSGTRLTVV.

The chain has TRBV7-9 and TRBJ2-3; 8 nucleotides line up with TRBD1. Germline-derived CDR1 and CDR2 are SEHNR and FQNEAQ (reference sequence). J gave up 4 bases and V 5 bases, and 5 bases lay outside the gene matches. CDR3 size: 14 residues. CDR3 sequence (DNA): TGTGCCAGCAGCCCTGGACAGGGTGCAGATACGCAGTATTTT. Its translation: CASSPGQGADTQYF.

The rearrangement uses TRBV10-2 and TRBJ2-5, with D possibly TRBD2 on 7 matching bases. Trimming took off 4 bases at V and 0 bases at J, with 12 bases between the two ends. CDR3 length: 15 residues. Germline V gene sequence: CDR1 WSHSY, CDR2 SAAADI. The CDR3 region is CASSAGGLDQETQYF. DNA of the CDR3: TGCGCCAGCAGTGCCGGGGGGCTGGACCAAGAGACCCAGTACTTC.

The chain links TRBV7-9 to TRBJ1-6, with a weak D call TRBD1 (5 bases). Trimming shortened V by 1 base and J by 6 bases, and 7 bases separated the two germline ends. Germline CDR1 and CDR2: SEHNR and FQNEAQ (reference sequence). The CDR3 totals 14 residues. This chain's CDR3 is CASSLGQSNSPLHF. The CDR3 bases are TGTGCCAGCAGCTTAGGACAGAGTAATTCACCCCTCCACTTT.

The chain recombines TRBV27 with TRBJ1-1, with D unclear. The CDR3 spans 14 residues. Germline V gene data show CDR1 as MNHEY and CDR2 as SMNVEV (reference sequence). V was pared by 3 bases and J by 6 bases, with 14 bases between. CDR3 sequence reads: CASSFSGQVAEAFF. The CDR3 coding sequence is TGTGCCAGCAGTTTCAGCGGTCAGGTGGCTGAAGCTTTCTTT.

As concerns this clone: The junction shows a germline mismatch at one end, possibly a read error. The rearrangement joins TRBV7-7 to TRBJ2-1; 8 positions match TRBD2. Germline V gene data show CDR1 as SSHAT and CDR2 as FNYEAQ (reference sequence). This CDR3 comprises 12 residues. The CDR3 DNA follows: TGTGCTAGCAGCCCCCGGGGGGGGGAGCAGTTCTTC. This gives the protein CASSPRGGEQFF.

The J gene is TRBJ2-7, the V gene TRBV6-6, with 7 positions matching TRBD1. Germline CDR1 MNHNY, CDR2 SVGAGI (reference sequence). The CDR3 has 14 amino acids. V shed 4 bases and J 1 base; nucleotides not matched to a gene: 4. The CDR3: CASSFETGSYEQYF. The CDR3 DNA is TGTGCCAGCAGTTTTGAGACAGGGTCCTACGAGCAGTACTTC.

This clone has only one observation. The genes are TRBV7-6 and TRBJ1-1, with 8 positions matching TRBD1. V trimming: 5 bases; J trimming: 3 bases; junction bases outside the gene matches: 8. This CDR3 has 15 amino acids. Germline V lookup: CDR1 SGHVS, CDR2 FNYEAQ. CDR3 region: CASSLRGREYTEAFF. In nucleotides, the CDR3 is TGTGCCAGCAGCCTCAGGGGGCGCGAGTACACTGAAGCTTTCTTT.

V is TRBV14 and J is TRBJ2-5, with 10 bases matching TRBD1. The CDR3 is made up of 16 amino acids. Trimming removed 0 bases from V and 2 bases from J; junction bases left unmatched: 3. Germline CDR1 and CDR2: SGHDN and FVKESK. The CDR3 DNA follows: TGTGCCAGCAGCCAAGAAGGGACAGGGGTTCAAGAGACCCAGTACTTC. Protein: CASSQEGTGVQETQYF.

The chain combines TRBV4-1 with TRBJ1-2; D is undetermined. Germline lookup yields CDR1 MGHRA and CDR2 YSYEKL. Between the trimmed V and J ends, which lost 0 bases and 0 bases, there was a span of 8 bases. The CDR3 covers 15 residues. CDR3 sequence (DNA): TGCGCCAGCAGCCAAGAAACAGTTTCTAACTATGGCTACACCTTC. The encoded protein is CASSQETVSNYGYTF.

This chain joins TRBV18 and TRBJ1-2; 7 bases agree with TRBD1. Germline assignment: CDR1 KGHSH and CDR2 LQKENI. Losses at the gene ends were 3 bases for V and 4 bases for J; bases not matched to a gene: 8. The CDR3 covers 15 residues. CDR3 sequence (DNA): TGTGCCAGCTCACCTCGACAGGGCCTGATCTATGGCTACACCTTC. Residues: CASSPRQGLIYGYTF.

This clone was seen only a few times. The chain employs TRBV6-6 and TRBJ1-1, with 7 bases fitting TRBD1. The length of the CDR3 is 14 residues. V lost 6 bases, J lost 2 bases, and 6 bases stayed unmatched. The germline V gene has CDR1 MNHNY and CDR2 SVGAGI (reference sequence). The CDR3 nucleotides are TGTGCCAGCAGGACAGGGTTTATTAACACTGAAGCTTTCTTT. It yields the protein CASRTGFINTEAFF.